The 6 T cell receptor beta chains reported below all come from one sample, sequenced in a study of CD8 T cells in Susac syndrome. An amount of RNA that ranged from roughly 0.5 to 1 ug was reverse transcribed with random hexamers. TCRdb reprocessed the immunoSEQ multiplex PCR reads via MiXCR and lists one record per CDR3 protein. This sample has about 100,000 distinct CDR3 sequences, with 95% found just once. Sequencing input: CD8+ T cells from PBMCs. Receptor source: a human donor with Susac syndrome.

The chain carries TRBV4-1 and TRBJ1-5; D ambiguous. CDR1 is MGHRA and CDR2 is YSYEKL in the germline V gene. This CDR3 spans 15 amino acids. V dropped 2 bases and J dropped 2 bases, with 10 bases sitting between them. The CDR3 DNA reads as TGCGCCAGCAGCCAAAGCCCCTCCCGCAATCAGCCCCAGCATTTT. Amino acid sequence: CASSQSPSRNQPQHF.

The chain couples TRBV20-1 to TRBJ2-2; the D call may be TRBD1 or TRBD2 (5 bases each). The CDR3 is 16 residues long. The V end was cut by 0 bases, the J end by 2 bases, with 13 bases between. Germline loops: CDR1 DFQATT, CDR2 SNEGSKA (reference sequence). The CDR3 reads CSARDPGTGNTGELFF. As DNA, the CDR3 is TGCAGTGCTAGAGACCCCGGGACGGGAAACACCGGGGAGCTGTTTTTT.

The chain joins TRBV11-2 to TRBJ2-5, with 7 bases fitting TRBD2. V was pared by 1 base and J by 4 bases, with 6 bases of the junction left unmatched. CDR3 length: 15 amino acids. Germline V lookup: CDR1 SGHAT, CDR2 FQNNGV. The CDR3 spells CASSLVGGSTETQYF. The DNA for the CDR3 is TGTGCCAGCAGCTTAGTAGGCGGGAGTACAGAGACCCAGTACTTC.

This chain joins TRBV5-1 and TRBJ2-2, with a possible D match to TRBD1 (6 bases). V shed 2 bases and J shed 0 bases, with 8 bases lying between them. This CDR3 comprises 15 residues. Germline CDR1 reads SGHRS; CDR2 reads YFSETQ. Here the CDR3 DNA reads TGCGCCAGCAGCTTCAACAGGGCGAACACCGGGGAGCTGTTTTTT. It is translated as CASSFNRANTGELFF. The entire variable domain, with the rest obtained from reference TRBV5-1 and TRBJ2-2, is as follows: KAGVTQTPRYLIKTRGQQVTLSCSPISGHRSVSWYQQTPGQGLQFLFEYFSETQRNKGNFPGRFSGRQFSNSRSEMNVSTLELGDSALYLCASSFNRANTGELFFGEGSRLTVL.

Only one count was recorded for this clonotype. The chain employs TRBV15 and TRBJ1-2, with D unclear. CDR1 LNHNV and CDR2 YYDKDF come from the germline V gene (reference sequence). V was clipped by 3 bases and J by 8 bases, with 16 bases between them. The CDR3 is 14 residues long. The CDR3 bases are TGTGCCACCAGCAGTGGCCTTGGGGTGTACGGCTACACCTTC. Protein product: CATSSGLGVYGYTF.

The V call is TRBV29-1, the J call TRBJ2-7, with D perhaps matching TRBD2 (6 bases). Trimming took off 5 bases at V and 4 bases at J, with 15 bases between the two ends. Germline V gene data show CDR1 as SQVTM and CDR2 as ANQGSEA. This CDR3 spans 13 amino acids. The CDR3 region is CSVLSGGAYEQYF. CDR3 nucleotides: TGCAGCGTTTTGAGCGGAGGGGCGTACGAGCAGTACTTC.